This T cell receptor (beta chain) was recorded in a study of T cells in Graves' hyperthyroidism and ophthalmopathy. About the research overall: The initial diagnosis was the point when peripheral blood was collected, ahead of any treatment. Study findings and constraints: Clonotypes that were expanded in thyroid above 0.001 mostly appeared in blood too.

Comment on this clonotype: Its antigen is not known.

Each diagnosis drew on symptoms, thyroxine, TRAb, thyroid ultrasound and orbital computed tomography findings. Fresh 10 ml peripheral blood yielded PBMCs. Trimming removed 5 bases from V and 3 bases from J, with 13 bases in between. CDR3 length: 14 residues. The germline CDR1 and CDR2 sequences are SEHNR and FQNEAQ (reference sequence). RNA transcripts yielded amplified TCR beta CDR3 regions. The HTBI primer set drove a first-round RT-PCR of the TCR CDR3. From the multiplex PCR reads, TCRdb called clonotypes with MiXCR, one entry per CDR3 protein. The sample gives around 560,000 distinct CDR3 sequences, about a sixth of which show up once; about 20% is in the top ten.

The chain links TRBV7-9 to TRBJ1-1; perhaps TRBD1 as D (5 bases). This receptor was taken from a woman aged 18-29 years with Graves' hyperthyroidism. What was sequenced was blood. In DNA form, the CDR3 reads TGTGCCAGCAGCAGGACTGACAGCTACACTGAAGCTTTCTTT. It is translated as CASSRTDSYTEAFF.